The 7 T cell receptor beta chains below come from one sample, sequenced in a study of tumor-infiltrating lymphocytes in primary liver carcinoma. Researchers drew blood RNA from unsorted whole blood and extracted germline DNA as well. TCR beta cDNA was made from 400 to 500 ng total RNA with a constant-region primer. Nested multiplex PCR, run for three rounds with slightly modified ARM-PCR, yielded TCR beta libraries. A C-beta reverse primer and TRBV1-TRBV30 forward primers served in each of the first two PCR rounds, at about 9 cycles apiece. TCRdb independently ran MiXCR on the multiplex PCR reads; one entry per CDR3 protein. The sample has about 310,000 distinct CDR3 sequences; about three fifths are singletons. Sequencing was carried out using peripheral blood. All receptors come from a woman younger than 45 with primary liver carcinoma and hepatitis B virus infection.

The chain combines TRBV29-1 with TRBJ2-1; perhaps D is TRBD1 or TRBD2 (5 bases each). Deletions cut 7 bases from V and 5 bases from J, with 12 bases between. This CDR3 has 12 residues. Germline CDR1 and CDR2: SQVTM and ANQGSEA. CDR3 in DNA: TGCAGCGGGCGAGGGGCCCACAATGAGCAGTTCTTC. It yields the protein CSGRGAHNEQFF.

The V and J genes are TRBV7-9 and TRBJ1-1; D unclear. Germline V gene sequence: CDR1 SEHNR, CDR2 FQNEAQ (reference sequence). The CDR3 sequence is 13 residues long. V gave up 3 bases and J gave up 5 bases, with 10 bases separating them. The CDR3 reads CASSLNSVTEAFF. The CDR3 DNA follows: TGTGCCAGCAGCTTGAACTCAGTTACTGAAGCTTTCTTT.

The chain carries TRBV5-5 and TRBJ2-2, with TRBD2 identical over 11 bases. This CDR3 has 18 residues. V trimming: 1 base; J trimming: 1 base; junction bases outside the gene matches: 6. Germline loops: CDR1 SGHKS, CDR2 YYEKEE (reference sequence). As DNA, the CDR3 is TGTGCCAGCAGCTTGTTGCTAGCGGGAGGTTTGAACACCGGGGAGCTGTTTTTT. This translates into CASSLLLAGGLNTGELFF. The whole variable domain, remainder taken from reference TRBV5-5 and TRBJ2-2, is DAGVTQSPTHLIKTRGQQVTLRCSPISGHKSVSWYQQVLGQGPQFIFQYYEKEERGRGNFPDRFSARQFPNYSSELNVNALLLGDSALYLCASSLLLAGGLNTGELFFGEGSRLTVL.

The V and J genes are TRBV11-2 and TRBJ2-5; 8 bases align to TRBD2. Germline V gene sequence: CDR1 SGHAT, CDR2 FQNNGV. Trimming at V came to 5 bases and at J to 2 bases, leaving 10 bases not matched to a gene. The CDR3 sequence is 16 residues long. Written as DNA, the CDR3 is TGTGCCAGCAGCATAGGGGGGGCGGGAGGACAAGAGACCCAGTACTTC. Its translation is CASSIGGAGGQETQYF.

The CDR3 sequence: CASRRQGRTGELFF. CDR3 nucleotides: TGTGCCAGCAGAAGGCAGGGACGCACCGGGGAGCTGTTTTTT. The chain couples TRBV28 to TRBJ2-2; D tentatively reads TRBD1 or TRBD2 (5 bases each). From germline, CDR1 is MDHEN and CDR2 SYDVKM. The CDR3 extends over 14 amino acids. Trimming shortened V by 6 bases and J by 4 bases, and 12 bases separated the two germline ends.

V is TRBV7-9 and J is TRBJ1-1, with TRBD1 as a possible D gene (5 bases). Germline V CDR1 and CDR2: SEHNR, FQNEAQ (reference sequence). The V and J ends lost 4 bases and 3 bases respectively, with 12 bases between them. The CDR3 covers 14 residues. CDR3 sequence: CASSSWGGDTEAFF. The CDR3 DNA follows: TGTGCCAGCAGCTCATGGGGGGGAGACACTGAAGCTTTCTTT.

This clonotype showed up many times. This chain links TRBV6-6 with TRBJ1-1; no firm D call. Trimming cost V 6 bases and J 7 bases, with 9 bases left between them. This CDR3 comprises 11 residues. Per germline, CDR1 MNHNY and CDR2 SVGAGI (reference sequence). CDR3 residues: CASSPKFEAFF. CDR3 coding DNA: TGTGCCAGCAGCCCCAAATTTGAAGCTTTCTTT.